The clone carrying this T cell receptor (beta chain) was recorded at least ten times. What it recognizes is unknown. V was clipped by 4 bases and J by 5 bases, with 12 bases between them. Germline V gene data show CDR1 as DFQATT and CDR2 as SNEGSKA (reference sequence). This CDR3 contains 12 residues. Time point denoted: persistent/refractory GD, antithyroid drugs over 5 years with positive TRAb. The TCR library was made from RNA that had been extracted from PBMCs in TRIzol. In building TCR beta libraries, iRepertoire HTBI primers were used together with Arm-PCR of CDR3 regions. As handled by the study authors: In the combined samples, roughly 60 TRBV and 14 to 15 TRBJ segments were identified. TCRdb passed the multiplex PCR reads through MiXCR, listing each CDR3 protein once. None of the V and J calls come from the authors' own analysis; TCRdb made them. The repertoire has about 310,000 distinct CDR3 sequences, 20% to 25% of them found once; the top ten carry around 50%.

The data derive from a study of regulatory T cells in long-lasting Graves disease. The study's findings and limits: Persistent disease favored TRBV28, TRBJ1-2 and TRBJ2-5.

The chain links TRBV20-1 to TRBJ2-7; D may be TRBD2 (6 bases). This TCR derives from a female donor with Graves disease. The source material was peripheral blood mononuclear cells (PBMCs), sampled when the disease was refractory, from a patient treated with antithyroid drugs. In DNA, the CDR3 is TGCAGTGCTAAGACTAGTTGGAACGAGCAGTACTTC. Translation: CSAKTSWNEQYF.